These T cell receptor beta chains were read from a single sample in a study of regulatory T cells. The table came from immunoSEQ multiplex PCR; TCRdb's copy has only in-frame clones and leaves some out. The top ten hold about 8% of the sample, which has around 16,000 clones, 80% to 90% seen once. Sequencing was performed on conventional CD4+ T cells sorted from blood. The receptor set was obtained from a person aged 30-39 years with CD3G deficiency. The CDR3 runs from the conserved cysteine through the conserved F or W. A D gene is named only where the DNA matches it firmly. The size field is filled for only some rows; it gives once, few, many or a size class.

TRBV10-3	-	TRBJ1-1	once	TGTGCCATCCGGACCACGACAGGCACGGAAGCCCTTTTT	CAIRTTTGTEALF
TRBV6-4	-	TRBJ2-7	once	TGTGCCAGCAGTGATTCGACTCCGGCCTACGAGCAGTACTTC	CASSDSTPAYEQYF
TRBV11-2	TRBD1	TRBJ1-1	-	TGTGCCAGCAGCCGGGGGACAGGGTGGATGAACACTGAAGCTTTCTTT	CASSRGTGWMNTEAFF
TRBV6-1	-	TRBJ1-5	-	TGTGCCAGCAGTGAAGCCCGGAAACAGCCCCAGCATTTT	CASSEARKQPQHF
TRBV6-5	-	TRBJ2-3	-	TGTGCCAGCGCTCGAAGGGAACCCACAGATACGCAGTATTTT	CASARREPTDTQYF
TRBV6-1	TRBD2	TRBJ2-7	-	TGTGCCAGCAGCCCCAGGACTAGCGTGTACGAGCAGTACTTC	CASSPRTSVYEQYF
TRBV28	-	TRBJ2-7	-	TGTGCCAGCAGTCCTCTCCGAGGCCCTCGGCGCGAGCAGTACTTC	CASSPLRGPRREQYF
TRBV6-6	TRBD1	TRBJ2-3	-	TGTGCCAGCAGGGGGACAGGAGAAGATACGCAGTATTTT	CASRGTGEDTQYF
TRBV5-1	TRBD1	TRBJ1-2	-	TGCGCCAGCAGCTTGGCGGGGACAGGGGGTTCCTATGGCTACACCTTC	CASSLAGTGGSYGYTF
TRBV28	TRBD1	TRBJ1-5	-	TGTGCCAGCAGCAGGGGGCCTCAGCCCCAGCATTTT	CASSRGPQPQHF
TRBV28	TRBD2	TRBJ2-7	once	TGTGCCAGCAGCAAGACTAGCGGGGGGACCTACGAGCAGTACTTC	CASSKTSGGTYEQYF
TRBV19	TRBD1	TRBJ1-1	-	TGTGCCAGTAGGCCGACAGGGGAAAAAACTGAAGCTTTCTTT	CASRPTGEKTEAFF
TRBV7-9	TRBD1	TRBJ1-4	-	TGTGCCAGCAGCTTAACAGGGACAGCTAATGAAAAACTGTTTTTT	CASSLTGTANEKLFF
TRBV6-1	-	TRBJ2-7	-	TGTGCCAGCAGTGAGCTAACAGTGGGGGCCTACGAGCAGTACTTC	CASSELTVGAYEQYF
TRBV7-9	-	TRBJ1-5	-	TGTGCCAGCAGCTCACAGGATCAGCCCCAGCATTTT	CASSSQDQPQHF
TRBV6-6	TRBD1	TRBJ2-5	-	TGTGCCAGCAGTAAGGACAGGCTCCAAGAGACCCAGTACTTC	CASSKDRLQETQYF
TRBV6-1	-	TRBJ1-2	-	TGTGCCAGCAGTGAAGTTGGAGGGAAGCAAAGCTACACCTTC	CASSEVGGKQSYTF
TRBV11-2	TRBD1	TRBJ2-2	-	TGTGCCAGCAGCTGGGACAGAGGGACCGGGGAGCTGTTTTTT	CASSWDRGTGELFF
TRBV7-9	TRBD2	TRBJ2-1	-	TGTGCCAGCAGCCGGACTAGCGGATACAATGAGCAGTTCTTC	CASSRTSGYNEQFF
TRBV30	-	TRBJ2-5	few	TGTGCCTGGAGTGTACGCGGGGAGACCCAGTACTTC	CAWSVRGETQYF
TRBV28	-	TRBJ1-5	-	TGTGCCAGCAGTTTCCACTACCCCTATAAGCCCCAGCATTTT	CASSFHYPYKPQHF
TRBV28	-	TRBJ2-4	-	TGTGCCAGCAGATCTACAGGGTATTCGGCCAAAAACATTCAGTACTTC	CASRSTGYSAKNIQYF
TRBV11-2	-	TRBJ1-1	few	TGTGCCAGCACCTTTAGGACGAACACTGAAGCTTTCTTT	CASTFRTNTEAFF
TRBV28	-	TRBJ2-2	-	TGTGCCAGCAGTTTTGGGAGGGGGGAGCTGTTTTTT	CASSFGRGELFF
TRBV18	TRBD1	TRBJ1-1	-	TGTGCCAGCTCACGACAGGGAGTAGCTTTCTTT	CASSRQGVAFF
TRBV18	-	TRBJ1-4	few	TGTGCCAGCTCACCACAAAGGGATGAAAAACTGTTTTTT	CASSPQRDEKLFF
TRBV19	TRBD1	TRBJ2-2	-	TGTGCCAGTAGTATAGATCCACGTCCAGGGACAGGATTGAACACCGGGGAGCTGTTTTTT	CASSIDPRPGTGLNTGELFF
TRBV10-3	-	TRBJ2-1	-	TGTGCCATCGGACCCAGGAGCTCCTACAATGAGCAGTTCTTC	CAIGPRSSYNEQFF
TRBV7-9	TRBD1	TRBJ1-2	-	TGTGCCAGCAGCCCTAGACGGGACAGGGGGAACGGCTACACCTTC	CASSPRRDRGNGYTF